These T cell receptor beta chains were read from a single sample in a study. MiXCR, run by TCRdb on the 5' RACE reads, gives a single entry per CDR3 protein. This sample carries more than 9,000 distinct CDR3 sequences, 15% to 20% of them seen once, and the ten largest clones take 3% to 4%. Input material: Tregs sorted from a lymph node. The receptors shown here come from a female donor with breast cancer. Both conserved end residues are part of each CDR3. For some rows the clone size is stated as once, few or many, or as a class when expanded; others skip it.

clone size: NA
V gene: TRBV28
CDR3 protein: CASSSPLPSLNEKLFF

clone size: medium-sized
V gene: TRBV6-5
CDR3 protein: CASSSQTYEQYF

clone size: many
V gene: TRBV28
CDR3 protein: CASSAWWVIGEYTQYF

clone size: medium-sized
V gene: TRBV12-3/TRBV12-4
CDR3 protein: CASTLETGFMNTEAFF

clone size: few
V gene: TRBV5-1
CDR3 protein: CASSLELAGGWNEQFF

clone size: NA
V gene: TRBV9
CDR3 protein: CADSPPDSGTGYTF

clone size: NA
V gene: TRBV2
CDR3 protein: CASSTTGVNTEAFF

clone size: many
V gene: TRBV5-1
CDR3 protein: CACSLTTRLETQYF

clone size: NA
V gene: TRBV7-9
CDR3 protein: CASSLEPGTQAFF

clone size: medium-sized
V gene: TRBV30
CDR3 protein: CACIQGAEQFF

clone size: medium-sized
V gene: TRBV7-2
CDR3 protein: CASSLEDRGTDTQYF

clone size: many
V gene: TRBV11-1
CDR3 protein: CASSRPLDPKDTQYF

clone size: NA
V gene: TRBV6-6
CDR3 protein: CASSRRQGSEAFF

clone size: medium-sized
V gene: TRBV3-1
CDR3 protein: CASKKGAYGYTF

clone size: medium-sized
V gene: TRBV3-1
CDR3 protein: CASSPTSQAGGYTF

clone size: many
V gene: TRBV5-1
CDR3 protein: CASSLVPGRFDGKLFF

clone size: NA
V gene: TRBV6-5
CDR3 protein: CASSYPNGEQYF

clone size: medium-sized
V gene: TRBV20-1
CDR3 protein: CSARASEGPHGYTF

clone size: NA
V gene: TRBV11-3
CDR3 protein: CASSPGGTAYEQYF

clone size: many
V gene: TRBV7-2
CDR3 protein: CASSDSGGALETQYF

clone size: many
V gene: TRBV5-1
CDR3 protein: CASSLEGSGGFYGYTF

clone size: medium-sized
V gene: TRBV5-1
CDR3 protein: CASSFGLAGEGETQYF

clone size: many
V gene: TRBV5-1
CDR3 protein: CASSLQGADTQYF

clone size: many
V gene: TRBV6-1
CDR3 protein: CASSETGRTEAFF

clone size: many
V gene: TRBV7-8
CDR3 protein: CASSGANTGELFF

clone size: medium-sized
V gene: TRBV12-3/TRBV12-4
CDR3 protein: CASSSQGQGRNEQYF

clone size: many
V gene: TRBV14
CDR3 protein: CASSGRSGTGFSPLHF

clone size: NA
V gene: TRBV2
CDR3 protein: CASRGQGWTSGRTMEQFF

clone size: medium-sized
V gene: TRBV6-6
CDR3 protein: CASSYGQGKNEQFF

clone size: medium-sized
V gene: TRBV5-1
CDR3 protein: CASSIEPGTGRGYTF

clone size: NA
V gene: TRBV18
CDR3 protein: CASSQIQGTEAFF

clone size: many
V gene: TRBV12-3/TRBV12-4
CDR3 protein: CASTTDGHSNQPQHF